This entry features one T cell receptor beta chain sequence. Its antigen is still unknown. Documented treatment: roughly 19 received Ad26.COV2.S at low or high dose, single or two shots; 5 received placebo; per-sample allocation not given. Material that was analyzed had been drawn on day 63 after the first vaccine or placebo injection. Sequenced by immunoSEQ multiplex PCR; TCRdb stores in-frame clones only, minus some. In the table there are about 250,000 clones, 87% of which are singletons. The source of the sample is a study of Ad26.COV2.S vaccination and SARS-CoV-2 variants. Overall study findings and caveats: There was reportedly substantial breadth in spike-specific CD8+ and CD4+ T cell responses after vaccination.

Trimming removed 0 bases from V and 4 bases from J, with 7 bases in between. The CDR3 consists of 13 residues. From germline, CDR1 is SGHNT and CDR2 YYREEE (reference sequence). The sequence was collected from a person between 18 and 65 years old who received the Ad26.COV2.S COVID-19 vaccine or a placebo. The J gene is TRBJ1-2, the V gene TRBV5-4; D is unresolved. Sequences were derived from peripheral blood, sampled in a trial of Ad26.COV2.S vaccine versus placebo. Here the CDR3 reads CASSLGETYGYTF. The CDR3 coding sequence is TGTGCCAGCAGCTTGGGGGAAACCTATGGCTACACCTTC.